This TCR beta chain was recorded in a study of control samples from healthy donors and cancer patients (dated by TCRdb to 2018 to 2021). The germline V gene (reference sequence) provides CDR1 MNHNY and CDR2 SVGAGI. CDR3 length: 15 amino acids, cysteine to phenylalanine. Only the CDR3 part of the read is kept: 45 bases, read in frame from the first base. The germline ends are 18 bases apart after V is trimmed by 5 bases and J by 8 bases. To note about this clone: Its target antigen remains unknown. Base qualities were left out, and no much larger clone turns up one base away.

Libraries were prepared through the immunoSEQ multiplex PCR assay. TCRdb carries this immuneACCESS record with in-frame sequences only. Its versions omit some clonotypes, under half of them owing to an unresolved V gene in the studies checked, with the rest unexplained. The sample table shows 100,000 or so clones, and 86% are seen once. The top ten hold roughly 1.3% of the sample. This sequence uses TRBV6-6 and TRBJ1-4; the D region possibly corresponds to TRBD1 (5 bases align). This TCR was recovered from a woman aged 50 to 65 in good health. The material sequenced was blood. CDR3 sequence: CASSNLGRMNEKLFF. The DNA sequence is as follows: TGTGCCAGCAGTAACCTGGGACGGATGAACGAAAAACTGTTTTTT.